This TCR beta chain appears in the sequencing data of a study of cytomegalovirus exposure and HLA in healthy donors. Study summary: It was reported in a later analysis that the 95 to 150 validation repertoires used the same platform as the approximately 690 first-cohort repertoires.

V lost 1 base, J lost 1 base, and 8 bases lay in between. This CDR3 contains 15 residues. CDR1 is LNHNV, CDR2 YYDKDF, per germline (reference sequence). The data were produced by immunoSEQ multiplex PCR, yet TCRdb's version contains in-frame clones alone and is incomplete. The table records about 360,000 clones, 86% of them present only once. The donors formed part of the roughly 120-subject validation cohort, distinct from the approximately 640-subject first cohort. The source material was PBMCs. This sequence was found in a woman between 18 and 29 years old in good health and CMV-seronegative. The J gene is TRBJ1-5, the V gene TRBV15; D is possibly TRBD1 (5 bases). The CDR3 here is CATSRGGQSNQPQHF. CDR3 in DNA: TGTGCCACCAGCAGAGGGGGCCAAAGCAATCAGCCCCAGCATTTT.